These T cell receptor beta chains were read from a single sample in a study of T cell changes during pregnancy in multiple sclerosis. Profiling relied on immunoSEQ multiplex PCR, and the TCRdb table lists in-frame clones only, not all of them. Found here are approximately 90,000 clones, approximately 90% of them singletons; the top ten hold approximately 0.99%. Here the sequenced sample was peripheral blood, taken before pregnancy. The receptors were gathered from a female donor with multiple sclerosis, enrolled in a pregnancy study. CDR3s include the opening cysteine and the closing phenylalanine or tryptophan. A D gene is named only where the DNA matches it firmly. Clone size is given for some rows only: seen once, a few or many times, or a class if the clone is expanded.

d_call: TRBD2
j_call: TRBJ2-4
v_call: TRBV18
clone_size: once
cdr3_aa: CASSPPSGEGNIQYF
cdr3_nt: TGTGCCAGCTCACCACCGTCCGGGGAGGGAAACATTCAGTACTTC

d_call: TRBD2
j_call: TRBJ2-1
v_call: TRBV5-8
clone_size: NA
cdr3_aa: CASSLRTSGRASEQFF
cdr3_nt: TGTGCCAGCAGCCTTCGGACTAGCGGGAGGGCCAGTGAGCAGTTCTTC

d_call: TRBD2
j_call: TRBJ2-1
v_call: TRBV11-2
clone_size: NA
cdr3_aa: CASSRGSGRIENEQFF
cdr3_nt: TGTGCCAGCAGCCGAGGTAGCGGGAGAATAGAGAATGAGCAGTTCTTC

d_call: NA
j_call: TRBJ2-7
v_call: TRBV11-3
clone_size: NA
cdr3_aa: CASSLAAGYEQYF
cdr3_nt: TGTGCCAGCAGCTTAGCCGCAGGGTACGAGCAGTACTTC

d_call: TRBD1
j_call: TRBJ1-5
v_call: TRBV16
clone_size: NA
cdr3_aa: CASSQSVGTAGQPQHF
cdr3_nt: TGTGCCAGCAGCCAATCGGTGGGGACAGCTGGTCAGCCCCAGCATTTT

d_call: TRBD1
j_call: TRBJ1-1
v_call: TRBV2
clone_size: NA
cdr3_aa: CASTQTGKNTEAFF
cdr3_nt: TGTGCCAGCACCCAGACAGGGAAGAACACTGAAGCTTTCTTT

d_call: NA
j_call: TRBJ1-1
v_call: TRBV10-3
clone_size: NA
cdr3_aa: CAISDTPVKNTEAFF
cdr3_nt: TGTGCCATCAGTGATACCCCGGTTAAGAACACTGAAGCTTTCTTT

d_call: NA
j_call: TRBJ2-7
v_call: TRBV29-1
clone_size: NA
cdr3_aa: CSVWDPGGEQYF
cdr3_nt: TGCAGCGTTTGGGACCCAGGGGGGGAGCAGTACTTC

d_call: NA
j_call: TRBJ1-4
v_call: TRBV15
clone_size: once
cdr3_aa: CATSRDQTTTNEKLFF
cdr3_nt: TGTGCCACCAGCAGAGATCAGACTACAACTAATGAAAAACTGTTTTTT

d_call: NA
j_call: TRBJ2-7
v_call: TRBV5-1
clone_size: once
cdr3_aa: CASSLIARDYEQYF
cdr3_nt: TGCGCCAGCAGCTTGATCGCCAGGGACTACGAGCAGTACTTC

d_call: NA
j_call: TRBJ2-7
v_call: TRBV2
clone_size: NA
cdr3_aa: CASTAQGSDYEQYF
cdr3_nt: TGTGCCAGCACCGCCCAGGGGTCGGATTACGAGCAGTACTTC

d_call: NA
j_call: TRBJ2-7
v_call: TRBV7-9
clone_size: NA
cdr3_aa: CASSSSTSGYEQYF
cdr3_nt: TGTGCCAGCAGCTCATCGACAAGTGGGTACGAGCAGTACTTC

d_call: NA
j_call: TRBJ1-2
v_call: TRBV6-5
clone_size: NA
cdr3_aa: CASRSDSVYGYTF
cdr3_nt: TGTGCCAGCAGGTCCGACAGTGTCTATGGCTACACCTTC

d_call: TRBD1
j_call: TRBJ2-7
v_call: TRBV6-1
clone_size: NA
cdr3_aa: CASTQGQGTYEQYF
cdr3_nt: TGTGCCAGCACCCAAGGACAGGGAACCTACGAGCAGTACTTC

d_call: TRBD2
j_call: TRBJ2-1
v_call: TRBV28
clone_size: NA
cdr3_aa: CASSRTSGSPSSYNEQFF
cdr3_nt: TGTGCCAGCAGTCGGACTAGCGGGAGCCCCAGCTCCTACAATGAGCAGTTCTTC

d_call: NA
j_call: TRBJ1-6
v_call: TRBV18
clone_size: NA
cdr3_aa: CASSPSRNSPLHF
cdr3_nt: TGTGCCAGCTCACCTTCGAGAAATTCACCCCTCCACTTT

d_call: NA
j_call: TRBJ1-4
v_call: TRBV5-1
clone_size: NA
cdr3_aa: CASSLAPPGGSEKLFF
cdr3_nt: TGCGCCAGCAGCTTGGCCCCTCCGGGGGGGAGTGAAAAACTGTTTTTT

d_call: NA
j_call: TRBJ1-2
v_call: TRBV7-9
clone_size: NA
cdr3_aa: CASSLEGITGYTF
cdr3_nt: TGTGCCAGCAGCTTAGAGGGGATCACTGGCTACACCTTC

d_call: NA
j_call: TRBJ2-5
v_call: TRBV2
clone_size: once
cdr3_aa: CASSEGGLGQETQYF
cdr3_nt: TGTGCCAGCAGTGAAGGGGGACTCGGACAAGAGACCCAGTACTTC

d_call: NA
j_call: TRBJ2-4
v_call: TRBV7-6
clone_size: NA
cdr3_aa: CASSSEGGSLIKNIQYF
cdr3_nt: TGTGCCAGCAGCTCGGAAGGGGGATCTCTGATCAAAAACATTCAGTACTTC

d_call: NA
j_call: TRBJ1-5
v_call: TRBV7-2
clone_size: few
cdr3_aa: CASSLGGKGNQPQHF
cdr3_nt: TGTGCCAGCAGCTTAGGCGGGAAGGGTAATCAGCCCCAGCATTTT

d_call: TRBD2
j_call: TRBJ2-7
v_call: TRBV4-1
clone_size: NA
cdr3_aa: CASSQVRGGAYEQYF
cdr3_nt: TGCGCCAGCAGCCAAGTTCGCGGGGGAGCCTACGAGCAGTACTTC

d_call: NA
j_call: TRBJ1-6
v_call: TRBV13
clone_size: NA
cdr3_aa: CASSLGFGNSYNSPLHF
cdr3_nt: TGTGCCAGCAGCTTAGGTTTCGGTAACTCCTATAATTCACCCCTCCACTTT

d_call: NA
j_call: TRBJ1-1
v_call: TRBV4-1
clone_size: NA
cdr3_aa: CASSQMPGQNTEAFF
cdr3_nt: TGCGCCAGCAGCCAAATGCCCGGACAGAACACTGAAGCTTTCTTT

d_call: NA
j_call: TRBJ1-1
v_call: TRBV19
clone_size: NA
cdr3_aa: CASSMEGVAMNTEAFF
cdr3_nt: TGTGCCAGTAGTATGGAAGGGGTTGCCATGAACACTGAAGCTTTCTTT

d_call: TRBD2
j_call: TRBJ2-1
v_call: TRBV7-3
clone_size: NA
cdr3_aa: CASSFWGTSGANEQFF
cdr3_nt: TGTGCCAGCAGCTTCTGGGGGACTAGCGGGGCTAATGAGCAGTTCTTC

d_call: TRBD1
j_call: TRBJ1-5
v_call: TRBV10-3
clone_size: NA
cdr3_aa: CATGGTGQSNQPQHF
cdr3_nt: TGTGCCACCGGCGGGACAGGGCAAAGCAATCAGCCCCAGCATTTT

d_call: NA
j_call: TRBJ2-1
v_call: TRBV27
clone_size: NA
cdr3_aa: CASTPWEGGRNEQFF
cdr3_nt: TGTGCCAGCACCCCATGGGAAGGGGGTCGGAATGAGCAGTTCTTC

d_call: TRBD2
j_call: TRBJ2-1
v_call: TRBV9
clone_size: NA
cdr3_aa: CASSAISSSGSHEQFF
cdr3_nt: TGTGCCAGCAGCGCTATTTCTTCCAGCGGGAGTCATGAGCAGTTCTTC

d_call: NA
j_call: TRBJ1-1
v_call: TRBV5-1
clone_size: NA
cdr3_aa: CASSQLSRTAEAFF
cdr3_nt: TGCGCCAGCAGTCAATTGTCTCGGACAGCCGAAGCTTTCTTT

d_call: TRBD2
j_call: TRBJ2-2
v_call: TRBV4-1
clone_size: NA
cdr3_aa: CASSQGAAGAGTGELFF
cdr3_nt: TGCGCCAGCAGCCAAGGGGCAGCGGGAGCTGGCACCGGGGAGCTGTTTTTT

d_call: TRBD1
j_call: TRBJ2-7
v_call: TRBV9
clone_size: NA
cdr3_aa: CASSVGLQGYNEQYF
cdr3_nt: TGTGCCAGCAGCGTAGGCCTACAGGGGTACAACGAGCAGTACTTC

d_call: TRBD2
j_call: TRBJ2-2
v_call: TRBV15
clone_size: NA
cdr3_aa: CATSRGGLAGGTGELFF
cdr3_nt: TGTGCCACCAGCAGGGGGGGACTAGCGGGGGGTACCGGGGAGCTGTTTTTT

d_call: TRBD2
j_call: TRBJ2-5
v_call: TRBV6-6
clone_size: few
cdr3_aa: CASRKAGGPETQYF
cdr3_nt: TGTGCCAGCAGGAAAGCGGGGGGGCCAGAGACCCAGTACTTC

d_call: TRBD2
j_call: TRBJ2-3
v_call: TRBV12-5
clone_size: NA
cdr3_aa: CASGLVLGLAGSTDTQYF
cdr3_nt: TGTGCTAGTGGTTTGGTACTCGGACTAGCGGGCAGCACAGATACGCAGTATTTT

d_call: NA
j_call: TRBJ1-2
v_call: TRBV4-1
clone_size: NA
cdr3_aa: CASSQGGKGTF
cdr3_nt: TGCGCCAGCAGCCAGGGGGGGAAAGGGACCTTC

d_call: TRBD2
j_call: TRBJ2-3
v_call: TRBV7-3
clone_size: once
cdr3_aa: CASSPGTTDTDTQYF
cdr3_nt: TGTGCCAGCAGCCCAGGGACTACGGACACAGATACGCAGTATTTT

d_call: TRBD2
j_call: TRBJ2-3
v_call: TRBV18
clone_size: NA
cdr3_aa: CAIKREAGTDTQYF
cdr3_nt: TGTGCCATTAAGCGGGAGGCGGGCACAGATACGCAGTATTTT

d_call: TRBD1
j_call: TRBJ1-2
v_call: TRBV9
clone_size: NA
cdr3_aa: CASSVRPGQGLPSGGYTF
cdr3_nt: TGTGCCAGCAGCGTCCGCCCGGGACAGGGCCTTCCTAGTGGTGGCTACACCTTC

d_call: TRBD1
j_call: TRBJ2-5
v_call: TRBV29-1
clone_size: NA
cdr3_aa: CSARDRGLETQYF
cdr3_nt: TGCAGCGCCCGGGACAGGGGGCTAGAGACCCAGTACTTC

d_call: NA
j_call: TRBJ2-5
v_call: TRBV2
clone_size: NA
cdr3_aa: CARRPGPRGETQYF
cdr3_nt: TGTGCCAGACGCCCCGGGCCCCGGGGGGAGACCCAGTACTTC

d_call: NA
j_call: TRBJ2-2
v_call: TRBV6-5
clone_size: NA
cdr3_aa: CASSSHLVAGELFF
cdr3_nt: TGTGCCAGCAGTTCTCACCTAGTGGCCGGGGAGCTGTTTTTT

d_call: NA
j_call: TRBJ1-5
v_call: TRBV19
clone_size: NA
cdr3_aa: CASSIYTIYSNQPQHF
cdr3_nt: TGTGCCAGTAGTATATACACTATCTATAGCAATCAGCCCCAGCATTTT

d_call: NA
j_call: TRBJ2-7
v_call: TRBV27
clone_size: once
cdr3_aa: CASSLRRGYEQYF
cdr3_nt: TGTGCCAGCAGTTTGCGACGGGGCTACGAGCAGTACTTC

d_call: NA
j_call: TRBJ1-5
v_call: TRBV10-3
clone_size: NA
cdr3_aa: CAISERNQPQHF
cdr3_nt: TGTGCCATCAGTGAGCGGAATCAGCCCCAGCATTTT

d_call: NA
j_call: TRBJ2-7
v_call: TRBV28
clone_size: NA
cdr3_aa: CASSAGPSYEQYF
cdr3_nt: TGTGCCAGCAGCGCGGGCCCTTCCTACGAGCAGTACTTC

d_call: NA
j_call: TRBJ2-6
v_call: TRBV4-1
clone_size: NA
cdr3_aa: CASSQQIMVAGANVLTF
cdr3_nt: TGCGCCAGCAGCCAACAGATAATGGTCGCTGGGGCCAACGTCCTGACTTTC

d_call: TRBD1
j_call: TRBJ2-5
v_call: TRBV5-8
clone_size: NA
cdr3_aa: CASSFPQGAGETQYF
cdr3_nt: TGTGCCAGCAGCTTCCCACAGGGGGCGGGAGAGACCCAGTACTTC

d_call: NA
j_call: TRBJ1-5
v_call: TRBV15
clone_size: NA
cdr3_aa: CATSRDRRPGEPQHF
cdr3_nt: TGTGCCACCAGCAGAGATCGAAGGCCAGGGGAGCCCCAGCATTTT